Listed below are T cell receptor beta chains from one sample, sequenced in a study of OX40 agonist ivuxolimab in advanced cancers. The assay was immunoSEQ multiplex PCR, and TCRdb's table has in-frame clones only and misses some. This sample has some 150,000 clones, with approximately 90% found just once. The sequencing used CD4+ or CD8+ T cells sorted from blood, collected in a trial of the OX40 agonist ivuxolimab. The receptor source for this set is an adult with an advanced solid tumor such as melanoma, head and neck, liver or kidney cancer. Each CDR3 is given without its conserved first and last residue. The D gene is left open where the match is weak.

d_gene | v_gene | CDR3aa
TRBD1 | TRBV5-6 | ASSTGGGNEQY
NA | TRBV6-5 | ASSPREVSEAF
TRBD1 | TRBV10-3 | AISEGEDRASRGYT
NA | TRBV30 | AWSPDPHSTGNQPQH
TRBD2 | TRBV30 | AWSVAGGHRGEQY
TRBD1 | TRBV29-1 | SVQGDTDTQY
NA | TRBV18 | ASSPPSGISYEQY
NA | TRBV21-1 | ASSKPLTGVIWDEQF
NA | TRBV6-6 | ASSRNRAMNTEAF
NA | TRBV19 | ASSIPGASNQPQH
NA | TRBV27 | ASRRGGGDNQPQH
TRBD1 | TRBV6-1 | ASRSTGNYGYT
TRBD2 | TRBV18 | ASSPGGSPPEQY
NA | TRBV19 | ASSSIKTTSYNEQF
NA | TRBV6-5 | ASAEWRGNGYT
NA | TRBV28 | ASSENRDEAF
NA | TRBV28 | ASRVERGSTDTQY
NA | TRBV9 | ASSHRGLETGELF
NA | TRBV29-1 | SVAASSLSEQY
NA | TRBV6-5 | ASSLFYQETQY
NA | TRBV28 | ASSLMVGVGEKLF
NA | TRBV6-5 | ASSYAPRVKQY
TRBD2 | TRBV25-1 | ASSEKLAGSSSYNEQF
NA | TRBV28 | ATSGGLGDEQF
NA | TRBV20-1 | SALPETEAF
NA | TRBV11-2 | ASAGGISYEQY
NA | TRBV13 | ASSFRPSITGELF
NA | TRBV4-1 | ASSQDSRVQEGYT
NA | TRBV19 | ASSIRDTQY
NA | TRBV21-1 | ASSKTGELF
TRBD1 | TRBV7-8 | ASSLGLPGGRYEQY
NA | TRBV5-4 | ASSLPQGGAETQY
NA | TRBV28 | ASSSGALGNQPQH
TRBD2 | TRBV5-1 | ASSLARTGLAGETQY
NA | TRBV5-4 | ASTLPGAHGEQF